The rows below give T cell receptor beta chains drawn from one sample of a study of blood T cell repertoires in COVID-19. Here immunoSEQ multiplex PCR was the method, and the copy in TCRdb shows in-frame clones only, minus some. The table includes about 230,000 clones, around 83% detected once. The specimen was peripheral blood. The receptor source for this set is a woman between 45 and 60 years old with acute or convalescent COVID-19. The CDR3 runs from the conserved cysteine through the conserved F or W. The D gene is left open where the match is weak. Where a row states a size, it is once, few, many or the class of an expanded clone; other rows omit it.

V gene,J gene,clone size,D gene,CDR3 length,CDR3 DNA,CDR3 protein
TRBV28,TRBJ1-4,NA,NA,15,TGTGCCAGCAGACCCCCGGGACACAATAATGAAAAACTGTTTTTT,CASRPPGHNNEKLFF
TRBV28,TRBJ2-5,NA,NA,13,TGTGCCAGCAGTTTGCCCAGCCAAGAGACCCAGTACTTC,CASSLPSQETQYF
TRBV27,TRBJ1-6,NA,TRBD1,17,TGTGCCAGCAGTCCCTACCCAGGGGGGCTACGTGATTCACCCCTCCACTTT,CASSPYPGGLRDSPLHF
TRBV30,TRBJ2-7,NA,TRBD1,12,TGTGCCTGGGACAGGGGGCCCTACGAGCAGTACTTC,CAWDRGPYEQYF
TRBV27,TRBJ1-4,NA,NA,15,TGTGCCAGCAGTTCTCTCAGGGTAGAGAATGAAAAACTGTTTTTT,CASSSLRVENEKLFF
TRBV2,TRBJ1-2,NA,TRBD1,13,TGTGCCAGCAGGGAACGGACAGGGTCCGGCTACACCTTC,CASRERTGSGYTF
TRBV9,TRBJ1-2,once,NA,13,TGTGCCAGCAGCGTATGGACAGTGGGTGGCTACACCTTC,CASSVWTVGGYTF
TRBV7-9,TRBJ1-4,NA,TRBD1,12,TGTGCCAGCAGCGAGGGGGCGCGGAAACTGTTTTTT,CASSEGARKLFF
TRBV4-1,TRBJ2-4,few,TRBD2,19,TGCGCCAGCAGCCAAGATTCAGGGGGACTAGCGCACGTGAGGAACATTCAGTACTTC,CASSQDSGGLAHVRNIQYF
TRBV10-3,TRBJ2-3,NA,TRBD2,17,TGTGCCATCAGTGAGTCGGGTAGCGGGGTGAGCACAGATACGCAGTATTTT,CAISESGSGVSTDTQYF
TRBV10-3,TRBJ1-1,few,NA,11,TGTGCCATCAGTGCTCGCACTGAAGCTTTCTTT,CAISARTEAFF
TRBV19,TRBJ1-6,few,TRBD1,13,TGTGCCAGCGCGGGACAGGGTGCCTCACCCCTCCACTTT,CASAGQGASPLHF
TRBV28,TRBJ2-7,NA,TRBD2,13,TGTGCCAGCCGTAGAGCGGGGGATTACGAGCAGTACTTC,CASRRAGDYEQYF
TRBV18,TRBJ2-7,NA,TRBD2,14,TGTGCCAGCTCCCTAGCACAGCGGGAGTACGAGCAGTACTTC,CASSLAQREYEQYF
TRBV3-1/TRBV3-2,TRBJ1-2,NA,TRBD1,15,TGTGCCAGCAGCGAAAACAGGGGGACTAACTATGGCTACACCTTC,CASSENRGTNYGYTF
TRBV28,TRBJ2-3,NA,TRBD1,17,TGTGCCAGCAGTCCCCAGGGGGCTGTCTCTCTCACAGATACGCAGTATTTT,CASSPQGAVSLTDTQYF
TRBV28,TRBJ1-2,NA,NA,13,TGTGCCAGCAGTTTTAGGGGCCCAAATGGCTACACCTTC,CASSFRGPNGYTF
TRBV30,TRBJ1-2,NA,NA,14,TGTGCCTGGAGGTCCCAGTCATCTCACTATGGCTACACCTTC,CAWRSQSSHYGYTF
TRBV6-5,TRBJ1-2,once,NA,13,TGTGCCAGCAGTCGGGACTTCTCCTATGGCTACACCTTC,CASSRDFSYGYTF
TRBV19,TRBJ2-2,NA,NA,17,TGTGCCAGTAGTATAGTCGCTACGGGACTTAACACCGGGGAGCTGTTTTTT,CASSIVATGLNTGELFF
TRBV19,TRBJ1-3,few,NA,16,TGTGCCAGTAGAGAACAGGGTCCGAGTACTGGAAACACCATATATTTT,CASREQGPSTGNTIYF